The 19 T cell receptor beta chains in this list originate from one sample, sequenced in a study of blood T cell repertoires in COVID-19. Clones were sequenced by immunoSEQ multiplex PCR, and TCRdb holds only the in-frame ones, with some missing. The sample records over 200,000 clones, 87% being singletons. The sequenced sample was peripheral blood. These TCRs come from a woman in her fifties or sixties with acute or convalescent COVID-19.

J is TRBJ2-1 and V is TRBV15; 8 bases match TRBD1. Trimming took 3 bases from V and 3 from J; bases not matched to a gene: 10. CDR3 length: 17 amino acids. Germline V gives CDR1 LNHNV, CDR2 YYDKDF (reference sequence). The CDR3 spells CATSRARGPGYYNEQFF. The CDR3 DNA follows: TGTGCCACCAGCAGGGCCAGGGGGCCGGGGTACTACAATGAGCAGTTCTTC.

The chain employs TRBV5-4 and TRBJ1-1; weak D call: TRBD1 (6 bases). There are 13 residues in the CDR3. Between the trimmed V and J ends, which lost 7 bases and 1 base, there was a span of 11 bases. Germline values: CDR1 SGHNT, CDR2 YYREEE (reference sequence). The chain's CDR3 is CASPGGQNTEAFF. CDR3 coding DNA: TGTGCCAGCCCGGGGGGCCAGAACACTGAAGCTTTCTTT.

The DNA of the CDR3 is TGCGCCAGCAGCCCCGACAGGGTTGAGCAGTTCTTC. As protein: CASSPDRVEQFF. The V call is TRBV5-1, the J call TRBJ2-1; TRBD1 matches 7 bases. The CDR3 spans 12 residues. Germline loops: CDR1 SGHRS, CDR2 YFSETQ. Germline trimming cut 4 bases from V and 9 bases from J; bases unmatched to any gene: 4. Combining the CDR3 with reference TRBV5-1 and TRBJ2-1 gives the whole variable domain KAGVTQTPRYLIKTRGQQVTLSCSPISGHRSVSWYQQTPGQGLQFLFEYFSETQRNKGNFPGRFSGRQFSNSRSEMNVSTLELGDSALYLCASSPDRVEQFFGPGTRLTVL.

The V call is TRBV19, the J call TRBJ2-6; 7 bases agree with TRBD1. From germline, CDR1 is LNHDA and CDR2 SQIVND (reference sequence). The junction had 6 bases not matched to a gene; V was cut back by 6 bases and J by 1 base. The CDR3 loop spans 16 amino acids. The CDR3 reads CASSRDSTSGANVLTF. CDR3 sequence (DNA): TGTGCCAGTAGCAGGGACAGTACGTCTGGGGCCAACGTCCTGACTTTC.

The chain employs TRBV4-3 and TRBJ1-3, with TRBD1 identical over 9 bases. Trimming cost V 5 bases and J 2 bases; bases outside gene matches: 4. The germline V gene encodes CDR1 LGHNA and CDR2 YSLEER. CDR3 length: 15 amino acids. In DNA, the CDR3 is TGCGCCAGCAGCGACGGGACAGGGACTGGAAACACCATATATTTT. Amino acid sequence: CASSDGTGTGNTIYF.

This sequence joins TRBV28 and TRBJ1-1; a weak D match, TRBD1 (5 bases). This CDR3 region has 14 residues. V lost 6 bases to trimming and J lost 1 base, with 12 bases between them. The germline CDR1 and CDR2 sequences are MDHEN and SYDVKM. CDR3 nucleotide sequence: TGTGCCAGCAGCCCCATGGGGCCGAACACTGAAGCTTTCTTT. Translating gives CASSPMGPNTEAFF.

This chain uses TRBV7-3 with TRBJ2-2; 7 bases are shared with TRBD1. The V and J ends lost 4 bases and 10 bases, in that order; junction bases with no gene match: 6. Looked up from germline, CDR1 is SGHTA and CDR2 is FQGTGA. The CDR3 spans 13 residues. CDR3 sequence reads: CASSSLDREELFF. In DNA, the CDR3 is TGTGCCAGCAGCTCCCTAGACAGGGAGGAGCTGTTTTTT.

V is TRBV9 and J is TRBJ1-3; D not certain. The CDR3 covers 14 residues. The V end lost 4 bases, the J end lost 5 bases, and 13 bases lay between the germline ends. Germline CDR1 and CDR2: SGDLS and YYNGEE. The CDR3 region is CASSPEGGRNTIYF. The CDR3 coding sequence is TGTGCCAGCAGCCCAGAGGGTGGTAGAAACACCATATATTTT. The entire variable domain, with the rest obtained from reference TRBV9 and TRBJ1-3, is as follows: DSGVTQTPKHLITATGQRVTLRCSPRSGDLSVYWYQQSLDQGLQFLIQYYNGEERAKGNILERFSAQQFPDLHSELNLSSLELGDSALYFCASSPEGGRNTIYFGEGSWLTVV.

The gene calls are TRBV5-1 and TRBJ2-3; 13 bases are a match to TRBD2. The germline V gene has CDR1 SGHRS and CDR2 YFSETQ. Losses at the gene ends were 4 bases for V and 3 bases for J; bases not matched to a gene: 5. The CDR3 contains 16 residues. In DNA form, the CDR3 reads TGCGCCAGCAGCACTGGACTAGCGGGGGATACAGATACGCAGTATTTT. Encoded protein: CASSTGLAGDTDTQYF. The entire variable domain, with the rest obtained from reference TRBV5-1 and TRBJ2-3, is as follows: KAGVTQTPRYLIKTRGQQVTLSCSPISGHRSVSWYQQTPGQGLQFLFEYFSETQRNKGNFPGRFSGRQFSNSRSEMNVSTLELGDSALYLCASSTGLAGDTDTQYFGPGTRLTVL.

V is TRBV27 and J is TRBJ2-3; D is uncertain. Germline V gene lookup returns CDR1 MNHEY and CDR2 SMNVEV (reference sequence). V shed 3 bases and J shed 2 bases, with 6 bases lying between them. This CDR3 comprises 13 residues. CDR3 in DNA: TGTGCCAGCAGTTTTACTCACACAGATACGCAGTATTTT. Its translation: CASSFTHTDTQYF.

J is TRBJ2-7 and V is TRBV5-6, with 9 bases identical to TRBD1. CDR3 size: 15 residues. The J segment lost 2 bases and the V segment lost 1 base, leaving 4 bases of the junction unmatched. Germline CDR1 SGHDT, CDR2 YYEEEE. CDR3 DNA sequence: TGTGCCAGCAGCTTGTTCCGGACAGGGGCCTACGAGCAGTACTTC. Translated: CASSLFRTGAYEQYF.

This chain uses TRBV4-2 with TRBJ2-7; 10 bases line up with TRBD2. The CDR3 is made up of 15 amino acids. Germline CDR1 is LGHNA and CDR2 is YNFKEQ. The ends lost 1 base at V and 7 bases at J; junction bases unmatched: 7. CDR3 sequence: CASSQVLAGANEQYF. The CDR3 DNA reads TGTGCCAGCAGCCAAGTCCTAGCGGGAGCTAATGAGCAGTACTTC.

The J gene is TRBJ1-4, the V gene TRBV28, with 7 bases that match TRBD1. V was pared by 1 base and J by 7 bases, with 9 bases of the junction left unmatched. Germline CDR1 reads MDHEN; CDR2 reads SYDVKM. This CDR3 has 16 residues. CDR3 sequence (DNA): TGTGCCAGCAGTTTATTGGGCAGGGGGTTCGGTGAAAAACTGTTTTTT. This translates into CASSLLGRGFGEKLFF.

This chain joins TRBV29-1 and TRBJ1-1; D perhaps matches TRBD1 (5 bases). Germline V CDR1 and CDR2: SQVTM, ANQGSEA. Trimming removed 7 bases from V and 1 base from J, with 10 bases in between. This CDR3 is 12 amino acids long. The CDR3 nucleotides are TGCAGCGGTAGAAGGGGGAACACTGAAGCTTTCTTT. Translation gives CSGRRGNTEAFF.

This sequence joins TRBV27 and TRBJ2-1, with D uncertain. The CDR3 covers 15 residues. Trimming cost V 3 bases and J 4 bases, with 13 bases left between them. In germline, CDR1 is MNHEY, CDR2 SMNVEV (reference sequence). CDR3 residues: CASSFSGYSYNEQFF. The DNA of the CDR3 is TGTGCCAGCAGTTTTTCAGGCTATAGTTACAATGAGCAGTTCTTC.

This clone was observed a single time. This chain joins TRBV10-2 and TRBJ2-3, with 10 bases lining up with TRBD1. CDR3 length: 13 residues. V shed 8 bases and J 4 bases; nucleotides not matched to a gene: 3. CDR1 WSHSY and CDR2 SAAADI come from the germline V gene. The CDR3 DNA reads as TGCGCCAGCCGAGGACAGGGGGCAGATACGCAGTATTTT. This encodes CASRGQGADTQYF.

This chain links TRBV27 with TRBJ2-3, with D perhaps matching TRBD2 (6 bases). V lost 9 bases to trimming and J lost 2 bases, with 18 bases between them. The CDR3 sequence is 15 residues long. Germline CDR1 is MNHEY and CDR2 is SMNVEV (reference sequence). CDR3 in amino acids: CASQSPGLLTDTQYF. The CDR3 DNA reads TGTGCCAGTCAGTCTCCGGGACTTCTCACAGATACGCAGTATTTT.

The chain joins TRBV6-5 to TRBJ1-2; the match to TRBD1 covers 10 bases. Germline loops: CDR1 MNHEY, CDR2 SVGAGI. This CDR3 has 15 amino acids. Trimming at V came to 7 bases and at J to 6 bases, leaving 11 bases not matched to a gene. This CDR3 reads CASTSPDRGSDGYTF. The CDR3 coding sequence is TGTGCCAGCACATCACCGGACAGGGGGTCCGATGGCTACACCTTC.

V and J are TRBV15 and TRBJ2-1; the D gene is possibly TRBD1 (6 bases). The germline V gene encodes CDR1 LNHNV and CDR2 YYDKDF (reference sequence). The CDR3 covers 14 residues. The V gene lost 1 base and the J gene lost 5 bases, with 9 bases spanning the gap. The CDR3 protein is CATSRGGQNNEQFF. DNA of the CDR3: TGTGCCACCAGCAGAGGCGGACAGAACAATGAGCAGTTCTTC.